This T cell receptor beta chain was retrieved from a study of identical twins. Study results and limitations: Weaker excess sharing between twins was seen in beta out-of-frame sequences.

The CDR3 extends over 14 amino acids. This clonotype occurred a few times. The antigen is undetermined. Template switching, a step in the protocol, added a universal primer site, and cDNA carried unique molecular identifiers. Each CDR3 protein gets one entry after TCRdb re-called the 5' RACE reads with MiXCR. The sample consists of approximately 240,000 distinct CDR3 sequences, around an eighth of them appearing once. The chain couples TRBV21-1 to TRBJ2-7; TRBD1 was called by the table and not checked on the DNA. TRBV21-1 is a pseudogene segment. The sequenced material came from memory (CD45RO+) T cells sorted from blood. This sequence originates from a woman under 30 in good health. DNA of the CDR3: TGTGCCAGCGTCTGGACAGGACTTGGGTACGAGCAGTACTTC. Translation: CASVWTGLGYEQYF.